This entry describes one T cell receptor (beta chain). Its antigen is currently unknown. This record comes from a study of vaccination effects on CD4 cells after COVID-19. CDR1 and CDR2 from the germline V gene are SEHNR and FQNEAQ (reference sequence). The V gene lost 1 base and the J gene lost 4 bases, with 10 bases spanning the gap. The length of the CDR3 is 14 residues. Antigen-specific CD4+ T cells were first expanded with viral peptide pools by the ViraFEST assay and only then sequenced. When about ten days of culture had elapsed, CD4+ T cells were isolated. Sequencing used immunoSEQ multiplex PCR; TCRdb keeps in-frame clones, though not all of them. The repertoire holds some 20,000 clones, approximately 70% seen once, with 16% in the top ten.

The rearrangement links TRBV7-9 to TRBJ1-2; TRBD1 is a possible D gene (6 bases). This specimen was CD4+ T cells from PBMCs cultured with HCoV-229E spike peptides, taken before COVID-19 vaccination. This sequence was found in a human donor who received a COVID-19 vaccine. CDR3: CASSLGQVAYGYTF. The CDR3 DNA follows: TGTGCCAGCAGCTTAGGACAGGTAGCCTATGGCTACACCTTC. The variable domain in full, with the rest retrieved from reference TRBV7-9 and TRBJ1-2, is DTGVSQNPRHKITKRGQNVTFRCDPISEHNRLYWYRQTLGQGPEFLTYFQNEAQLEKSRLLSDRFSAERPKGSFSTLEIQRTEQGDSAMYLCASSLGQVAYGYTFGSGTRLTVV.